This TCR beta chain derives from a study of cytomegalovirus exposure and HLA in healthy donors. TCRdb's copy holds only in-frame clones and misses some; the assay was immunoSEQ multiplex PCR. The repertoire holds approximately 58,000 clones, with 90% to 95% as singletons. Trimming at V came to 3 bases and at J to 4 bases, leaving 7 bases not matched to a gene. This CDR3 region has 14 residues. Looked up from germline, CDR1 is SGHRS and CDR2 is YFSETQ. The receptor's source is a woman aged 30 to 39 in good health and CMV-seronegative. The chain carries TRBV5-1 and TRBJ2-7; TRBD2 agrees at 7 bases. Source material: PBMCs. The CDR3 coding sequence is TGCGCCAGCAGCTGGGGGGACTATGGGTACGAGCAGTACTTC. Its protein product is CASSWGDYGYEQYF.